The clone carrying this TCR beta chain has a single count. This entry comes from a study of blood T cell repertoires in COVID-19. Study background: The United States, Italy and Spain were the sources of the acute and convalescent COVID-19 samples. Sources were T cells, B-cell-depleted T cells, or PBMCs; the material itself was cDNA or gDNA.

It was during active infection that Seattle patients were enrolled and then longitudinally followed. The CDR3 covers 14 residues. Germline V gives CDR1 SGHDT, CDR2 YYEEEE. With V trimmed by 4 bases and J by 7 bases, 8 bases remained unmatched. The protocol was immunoSEQ multiplex PCR, while the TCRdb copy is restricted to in-frame clones and leaves out a portion. The repertoire holds tens of thousands of clones, with 80% to 90% as singletons. The TCR comes from a woman aged 55-70 years with COVID-19, enrolled during active disease. The chain has TRBV5-6 and TRBJ2-7, with 10 positions matching TRBD1. Source material: peripheral blood. DNA of the CDR3: TGTGCCAGCAGCATGGGACAGGGGTTCCCTGAGCAGTACTTC. Its protein product is CASSMGQGFPEQYF.